The 19 T cell receptor beta chains below all came from one sample that was sequenced in a study of CD8 T cells in ankylosing spondylitis. TCRdb ran MiXCR on the 5' RACE reads and lists one entry per CDR3 protein. The table lists 150,000 to 200,000 distinct CDR3 sequences, about 17% of them singletons, with roughly 8% in the top ten. Sequenced input: blood, either unsorted or a sorted T cell fraction (not recorded which). The receptors come from a male donor with ankylosing spondylitis or in good health (not recorded which).

The sample holds many counts of this clonotype. The chain uses TRBV4-1 and TRBJ2-2; 9 nucleotides match TRBD2. Unmatched junction bases numbered 9, after V lost 4 bases and J lost 6 bases. The CDR3 consists of 16 residues. Germline CDR1 is MGHRA and CDR2 is YSYEKL. This chain's CDR3 is CASSPGLAKRPGELFF. The CDR3 DNA reads as TGCGCCAGCAGCCCCGGACTAGCGAAACGACCCGGGGAGCTGTTTTTT.

The rearrangement uses TRBV5-1 and TRBJ1-1; 8 bases agree with TRBD1. Losses at the gene ends were 4 bases for V and 1 base for J; bases not matched to a gene: 6. Germline CDR1 reads SGHRS; CDR2 reads YFSETQ. The CDR3 length is 15 residues. In DNA form, the CDR3 reads TGCGCCAGCAGCCGAGATGGACAGGGGAACACTGAAGCTTTCTTT. Encoded protein: CASSRDGQGNTEAFF.

This clonotype was seen many times. This chain joins TRBV29-1 and TRBJ2-3, with D perhaps given as TRBD1 or TRBD2 (5 bases each). Trimming pared 6 bases from V and 4 bases from J, leaving 17 bases between. Germline CDR1 is SQVTM and CDR2 is ANQGSEA. The CDR3 spans 14 residues. CDR3 residues: CSVLLFRGADTQYF. The CDR3 DNA follows: TGCAGCGTGTTGTTGTTCCGGGGCGCAGATACGCAGTATTTT.

The chain carries TRBV28 and TRBJ1-5; D is ambiguous. Germline V gene sequence: CDR1 MDHEN, CDR2 SYDVKM. The length of the CDR3 is 14 residues. V gave up 8 bases and J gave up 0 bases, with 11 bases separating them. CDR3 residues: CASRVGYSNQPQHF. In DNA form, the CDR3 reads TGTGCCAGCCGAGTGGGCTATAGCAATCAGCCCCAGCATTTT.

The rearrangement links TRBV20-1 to TRBJ2-1; D gene uncertain. The CDR3 sequence is 16 residues long. Between the trimmed V and J ends, which lost 1 base and 0 bases, there was a span of 13 bases. The germline CDR1 and CDR2 sequences are DFQATT and SNEGSKA (reference sequence). This CDR3 is CSARVRTTSSYNEQFF. The CDR3 DNA sequence: TGCAGTGCTAGAGTTCGGACGACGAGCTCCTACAATGAGCAGTTCTTC.

Regarding this clonotype: The junction and the germline gene differ at one end; a read error may be behind it. V is TRBV11-2 and J is TRBJ2-4; D is perhaps TRBD1 (5 bases). This CDR3 is built from 16 residues. CDR1 is SGHAT, CDR2 FQNNGV, per germline. The CDR3 DNA reads as TGTGCCCGCAGCTCCGGAACAGGAGTATACAAAAACATTCAGTACTTC. Translated: CARSSGTGVYKNIQYF.

The chain is built from TRBV11-2 and TRBJ2-5, with 12 bases aligning to TRBD2. Germline V CDR1 and CDR2: SGHAT, FQNNGV. This CDR3 is 14 amino acids long. The V and J ends lost 3 bases and 10 bases, in that order; junction bases with no gene match: 6. In nucleotides, the CDR3 is TGTGCCAGCAGCTTCCAACTAGCGGGGGGCATCCAGTACTTC. The encoded protein is CASSFQLAGGIQYF.

The chain joins TRBV20-1 to TRBJ1-6; D may be TRBD1 (6 bases). V dropped 4 bases and J dropped 13 bases, with 14 bases sitting between them. CDR1 is DFQATT, CDR2 SNEGSKA, per germline (reference sequence). The CDR3 is 12 amino acids. The CDR3 nucleotides read TGCAGTGCTACCCAACCAGGGGTCCCCCTCCACTTT. As protein: CSATQPGVPLHF.

A few counts support this clonotype. The rearrangement links TRBV9 to TRBJ1-3; maybe TRBD1 (5 bases). The V end was cut by 4 bases, the J end by 4 bases, with 9 bases between. The length of the CDR3 is 13 residues. The germline CDR1 and CDR2 sequences are SGDLS and YYNGEE. The CDR3, as DNA: TGTGCCAGCAGCAGGGGTGACGGAAACACCATATATTTT. Its translation is CASSRGDGNTIYF.

Written as DNA, the CDR3 is TGTGCCAGCAACCAGGGACTGCGGGGCGATACGCAGTATTTT. It codes for CASNQGLRGDTQYF. J is TRBJ2-3 and V is TRBV12-3 or TRBV12-4; possibly TRBD2 for D (6 bases). This CDR3 is built from 14 residues. Trimming pared 7 bases from V and 6 bases from J, leaving 17 bases between.

This clonotype has a handful of counts. The chain combines TRBV18 with TRBJ2-2; D is ambiguous. The germline CDR1 and CDR2 sequences are KGHSH and LQKENI. V shed 0 bases and J shed 5 bases, with 7 bases lying between them. This CDR3 spans 14 amino acids. In DNA, the CDR3 is TGTGCCAGCTCACCACCGTGGTGGACCGGGGAGCTGTTTTTT. Encoded protein: CASSPPWWTGELFF.

This clonotype has a count of ten or more. This rearrangement joins TRBV6-1 to TRBJ1-1, with D perhaps TRBD1 (5 bases). The CDR3 length is 13 residues. CDR1 and CDR2 (germline): MNHNS, SASEGT. With 5 bases removed from V and 0 bases from J, the gap between germline ends came to 7 bases. CDR3 amino acids: CASSRGMNTEAFF. In nucleotides, the CDR3 is TGTGCCAGCAGTCGGGGGATGAACACTGAAGCTTTCTTT.

V gene TRBV3-1 combines with J gene TRBJ1-1, with D tentatively TRBD1 (5 bases). Germline assignment: CDR1 LGHDT and CDR2 YNNKEL (reference sequence). Trimming removed 1 base from V and 0 bases from J, with 12 bases in between. CDR3 size: 16 residues. CDR3 nucleotide sequence: TGTGCCAGCAGCCAAGGAGGGGTCCTAATGAACACTGAAGCTTTCTTT. Translation: CASSQGGVLMNTEAFF.

The genes are TRBV10-1 and TRBJ2-7; D is undetermined. CDR1 and CDR2 from the germline V gene are WNHNN and SYGVQD (reference sequence). CDR3 length: 13 residues. The ends were cut back, 0 bases at V and 4 bases at J, with 7 bases in the middle. Written as DNA, the CDR3 is TGCGCCAGCAGTGAGTCGGGCCAATACGAGCAGTACTTC. It yields the protein CASSESGQYEQYF.

Concerning this clonotype: Possible read error: a much larger clone is one base away. V gene TRBV28 combines with J gene TRBJ2-1, with a weak D call TRBD2 (5 bases). This CDR3 region has 14 residues. Germline V gene lookup returns CDR1 MDHEN and CDR2 SYDVKM. This CDR3 is CASSREFQPHEQLF. The CDR3, as DNA: TGTGCCAGCAGTCGGGAATTCCAACCACATGAGCAGCTCTTC.

This clonotype was seen at least ten times. CDR3 protein: CSVADRLNTGELFF. The CDR3 DNA follows: TGCAGCGTTGCCGACAGACTGAACACCGGGGAGCTGTTTTTT. V gene TRBV29-1 combines with J gene TRBJ2-2, with D tentatively TRBD1 (5 bases). The germline V gene has CDR1 SQVTM and CDR2 ANQGSEA. V dropped 4 bases and J dropped 1 base, with 10 bases sitting between them. The CDR3 loop spans 14 amino acids.

This clonotype appeared many times. The chain has TRBV20-1 and TRBJ2-1, with D perhaps assigned TRBD1 or TRBD2 (5 bases each). CDR1 DFQATT and CDR2 SNEGSKA come from the germline V gene (reference sequence). This CDR3 is built from 14 residues. The CDR3 sequence: CSATKGYSYNEQFF. In nucleotides, the CDR3 is TGCAGCGCGACTAAGGGGTACTCCTACAATGAGCAGTTCTTC.

The genes are TRBV10-1 and TRBJ1-1; D remains ambiguous. Germline V lookup: CDR1 WNHNN, CDR2 SYGVQD (reference sequence). The CDR3 totals 14 residues. The V end was cut by 0 bases, the J end by 4 bases, with 9 bases between. CDR3 coding DNA: TGCGCCAGCAGTGAGTCGGCAGGCGCCACTGAAGCTTTCTTT. Protein sequence: CASSESAGATEAFF.

This clonotype was observed at least ten times. The CDR3 nucleotides are TGTGCCAGCAGACGCACCGGGACCAAGCGCTGGAATGAGCAGTTCTTC. It is translated as CASRRTGTKRWNEQFF. V is TRBV14 and J is TRBJ2-1; D could derive from TRBD1 or TRBD2 (5 bases each). V shed 6 bases and J shed 7 bases, with 22 bases lying between them. This CDR3 contains 16 residues. The germline CDR1 and CDR2 sequences are SGHDN and FVKESK.